The 15 T cell receptor beta chains in this list originate from one sample, sequenced in a study of blood T cell repertoires in COVID-19. The repertoire was sequenced with immunoSEQ multiplex PCR; TCRdb's copy has only in-frame clones and lacks some. The sample holds a few hundred thousand clones, over 75% seen once. The sequencing sample was made of peripheral blood. Every receptor here comes from a human donor in a cohort sampled during active COVID-19.

The chain carries TRBV11-2 and TRBJ2-3, with a possible D match to TRBD2 (5 bases). The germline V gene has CDR1 SGHAT and CDR2 FQNNGV. V gave up 0 bases and J gave up 5 bases, with 12 bases separating them. The CDR3 is 15 residues long. CDR3 loop: CASSLELAGGDTQYF. CDR3 sequence (DNA): TGTGCCAGCAGCTTAGAGCTTGCGGGTGGAGATACGCAGTATTTT.

The chain is built from TRBV19 and TRBJ2-7; tentatively, D is TRBD2 (6 bases). Germline V lookup: CDR1 LNHDA, CDR2 SQIVND (reference sequence). This CDR3 contains 13 residues. V lost 8 bases and J lost 0, with 11 bases in between. CDR3 region: CASSTGSSYEQYF. The DNA for the CDR3 is TGTGCCAGTTCGACCGGGAGCTCCTACGAGCAGTACTTC. Full variable domain (rest looked up from reference TRBV19 and TRBJ2-7): DGGITQSPKYLFRKEGQNVTLSCEQNLNHDAMYWYRQDPGQGLRLIYYSQIVNDFQKGDIAEGYSVSREKKESFPLTVTSAQKNPTAFYLCASSTGSSYEQYFGPGTRLTVT.

This clone was seen just once. The rearrangement links TRBV5-1 to TRBJ1-2; perhaps TRBD1 as D (5 bases). The CDR3 is made up of 16 amino acids. The ends were cut back, 4 bases at V and 1 base at J, with 17 bases in the middle. Germline lookup yields CDR1 SGHRS and CDR2 YFSETQ. The CDR3 here is CASSQVRQQLNYGYTF. The CDR3 DNA follows: TGCGCCAGCAGCCAGGTTCGACAGCAGCTTAACTATGGCTACACCTTC.

Concerning this clone: One end of the junction does not line up with germline, which may come from a read error. The rearrangement uses TRBV7-8 and TRBJ1-5; perhaps TRBD1 as D (5 bases). Germline CDR1 is SGHVS and CDR2 is FQNEAQ. This CDR3 region has 14 residues. The CDR3 loop reads CASSSSRGNQPQHF. CDR3 sequence (DNA): TGTGCCAGCAGCTCTAGTAGGGGCAACCAGCCCCAGCATTTT.

The V gene is TRBV12-3 or TRBV12-4, the J gene TRBJ2-5, with TRBD2 as a possible D gene (6 bases). The CDR3 is 13 residues long. V dropped 4 bases and J dropped 0 bases, with 6 bases sitting between them. For the CDR3, the DNA is TGTGCCAGCAGTTGGACTAACCAAGAGACCCAGTACTTC. It codes for CASSWTNQETQYF.

The chain recombines TRBV7-8 with TRBJ2-1, with D possibly being TRBD1 (6 bases). V gave up 2 bases and J gave up 2 bases, with 10 bases separating them. CDR3 length equals 15 residues. Germline CDR1 SGHVS, CDR2 FQNEAQ. CDR3 bases: TGTGCCAGCAGCTTACGGGACACCACCTACAATGAGCAGTTCTTC. Its protein product is CASSLRDTTYNEQFF.

This rearrangement joins TRBV5-5 to TRBJ1-4; D may be TRBD1 (5 bases). The V gene's germline CDR1 is SGHKS and CDR2 YYEKEE (reference sequence). The CDR3 extends over 17 amino acids. The V gene lost 4 bases and the J gene lost 6 bases, with 22 bases spanning the gap. CDR3 region: CASSRSWVVGLDEKLFF. DNA for the CDR3: TGTGCCAGCAGCCGATCCTGGGTTGTGGGACTGGATGAAAAACTGTTTTTT.

This clone was counted many times. The chain employs TRBV7-2 and TRBJ1-2, with a weak D call TRBD1 (5 bases). Germline V CDR1 and CDR2: SGHTA, FQGNSA. Trimming shortened V by 5 bases and J by 5 bases, and 12 bases separated the two germline ends. CDR3 length: 13 residues. As DNA, the CDR3 is TGTGCCAGCAGCCCGCGGGAGGGGTATGGCTACACCTTC. Translation gives CASSPREGYGYTF.

The chain is built from TRBV7-9 and TRBJ2-7; D ambiguous. Trimming took off 2 bases at V and 3 bases at J, with 8 bases between the two ends. CDR1 and CDR2 from the germline V gene are SEHNR and FQNEAQ (reference sequence). There are 13 residues in the CDR3. The CDR3 spells CASSLLSYYEQYF. The DNA of the CDR3 is TGTGCCAGCAGCTTACTTAGCTACTACGAGCAGTACTTC.

The genes are TRBV9 and TRBJ2-1; 9 bases line up with TRBD1. The germline V gene has CDR1 SGDLS and CDR2 YYNGEE. The junction had 14 bases not matched to a gene; V was cut back by 4 bases and J by 3 bases. The CDR3 runs to 18 residues. The CDR3: CASSRGVGGTGIYNEQFF. Written as DNA, the CDR3 is TGTGCCAGCAGCCGGGGTGTTGGGGGGACAGGGATCTACAATGAGCAGTTCTTC.

The V and J genes are TRBV19 and TRBJ1-5, with D perhaps TRBD1 (6 bases). This CDR3 is 13 amino acids long. Trimming took off 5 bases at V and 4 bases at J, with 9 bases between the two ends. From germline, CDR1 is LNHDA and CDR2 SQIVND (reference sequence). The CDR3 here is CASSVRGNQPQHF. CDR3 in DNA: TGTGCCAGTAGTGTCAGGGGAAATCAGCCCCAGCATTTT.

The chain is built from TRBV20-1 and TRBJ2-5, with TRBD2 matching over 8 bases. With V trimmed by 3 bases and J by 3 bases, 9 bases remained unmatched. The CDR3 sequence is 15 residues long. Germline assignment: CDR1 DFQATT and CDR2 SNEGSKA (reference sequence). CDR3 region: CSASSLPGLEETQYF. CDR3 coding DNA: TGCAGTGCTAGTTCCCTGCCGGGACTAGAAGAGACCCAGTACTTC.

V is TRBV21-1 and J is TRBJ2-7; the table gives TRBD2 as D, unverified against the DNA. TRBV21-1 is flagged as a pseudogene. The CDR3 contains 21 residues. The CDR3 nucleotides read TGTGCCAGCAGCAAAGAGAAGGGGGGGGGCTTCTACCCGAGTATAACCTACGAGCAGTACTTC. Its translation: CASSKEKGGGFYPSITYEQYF.

This chain uses TRBV6-5 with TRBJ2-7; no firm D call. V was shortened by 5 bases and J by 0 bases, with 8 bases between the two germline ends. From germline, CDR1 is MNHEY and CDR2 SVGAGI. The CDR3 is 13 amino acids. CDR3 sequence (DNA): TGTGCCAGCAGTAGAACTCTCTCCTACGAGCAGTACTTC. Its translation: CASSRTLSYEQYF.

The CDR3 loop reads CASSLEGALPLANSPLHF. CDR3 in DNA: TGTGCCAGCAGCTTGGAAGGGGCCCTACCTCTTGCTAATTCACCCCTCCACTTT. This chain links TRBV5-6 with TRBJ1-6; tentatively, D is TRBD1 (5 bases). The germline V gene has CDR1 SGHDT and CDR2 YYEEEE. The V end was cut by 0 bases, the J end by 6 bases, with 19 bases between. The CDR3 runs to 18 residues.